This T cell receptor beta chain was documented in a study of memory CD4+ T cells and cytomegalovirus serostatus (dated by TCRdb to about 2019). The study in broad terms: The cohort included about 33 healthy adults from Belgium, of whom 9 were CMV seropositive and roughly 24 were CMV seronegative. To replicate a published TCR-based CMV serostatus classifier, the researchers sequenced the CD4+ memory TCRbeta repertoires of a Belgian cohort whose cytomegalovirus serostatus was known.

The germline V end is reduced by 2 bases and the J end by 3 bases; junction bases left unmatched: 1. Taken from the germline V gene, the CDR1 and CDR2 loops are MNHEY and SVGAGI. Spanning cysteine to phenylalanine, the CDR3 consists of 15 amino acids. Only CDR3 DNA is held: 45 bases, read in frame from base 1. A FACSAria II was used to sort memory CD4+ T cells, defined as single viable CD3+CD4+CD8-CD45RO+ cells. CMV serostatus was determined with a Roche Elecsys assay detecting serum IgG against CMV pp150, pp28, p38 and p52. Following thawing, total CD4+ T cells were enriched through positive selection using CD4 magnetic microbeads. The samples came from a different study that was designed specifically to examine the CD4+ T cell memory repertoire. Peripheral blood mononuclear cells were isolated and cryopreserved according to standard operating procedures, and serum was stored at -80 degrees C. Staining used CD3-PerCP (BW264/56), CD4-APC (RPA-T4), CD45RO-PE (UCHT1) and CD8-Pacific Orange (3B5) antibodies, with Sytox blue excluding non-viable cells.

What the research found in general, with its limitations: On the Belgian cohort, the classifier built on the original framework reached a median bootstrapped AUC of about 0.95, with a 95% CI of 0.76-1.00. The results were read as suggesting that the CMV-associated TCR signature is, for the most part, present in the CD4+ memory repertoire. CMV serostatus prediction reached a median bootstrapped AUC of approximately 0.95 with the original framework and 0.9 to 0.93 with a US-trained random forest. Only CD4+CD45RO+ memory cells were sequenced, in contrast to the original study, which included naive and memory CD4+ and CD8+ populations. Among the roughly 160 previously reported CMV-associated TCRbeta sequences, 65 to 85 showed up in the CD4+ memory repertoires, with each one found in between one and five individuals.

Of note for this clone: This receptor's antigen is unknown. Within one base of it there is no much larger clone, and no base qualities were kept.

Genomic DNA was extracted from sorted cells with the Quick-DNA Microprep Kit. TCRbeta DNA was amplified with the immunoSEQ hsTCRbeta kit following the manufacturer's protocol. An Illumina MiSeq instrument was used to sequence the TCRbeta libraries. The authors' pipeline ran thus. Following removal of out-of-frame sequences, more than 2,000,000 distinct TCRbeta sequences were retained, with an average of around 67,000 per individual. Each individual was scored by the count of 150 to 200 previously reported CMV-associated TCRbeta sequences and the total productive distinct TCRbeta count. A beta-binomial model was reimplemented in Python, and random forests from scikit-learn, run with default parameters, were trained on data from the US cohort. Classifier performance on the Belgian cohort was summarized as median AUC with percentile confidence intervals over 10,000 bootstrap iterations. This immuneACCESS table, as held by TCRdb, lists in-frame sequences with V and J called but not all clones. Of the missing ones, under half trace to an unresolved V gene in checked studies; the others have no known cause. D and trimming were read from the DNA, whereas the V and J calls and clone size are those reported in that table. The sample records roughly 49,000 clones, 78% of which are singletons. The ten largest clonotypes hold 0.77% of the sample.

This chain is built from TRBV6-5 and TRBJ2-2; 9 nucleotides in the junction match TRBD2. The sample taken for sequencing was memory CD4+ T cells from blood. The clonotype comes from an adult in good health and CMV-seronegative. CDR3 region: CASSYGGGDTGELFF. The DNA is TGTGCCAGCAGTTACGGCGGGGGGGACACCGGGGAGCTGTTTTTT.